This T cell receptor beta chain was obtained from a study of circulating CD8 cells and anti-PD-1 response in melanoma. Study as a whole: Anti-PD-1 was first-line therapy for about 50% of the 13 patients. Responders had complete or partial responses; non-responders had stable or progressive disease.

Study conclusions and caveats: Published repertoire comparisons used only baseline and M1 samples. Some patients were treatment-naive; others were previously treated.

Live CD3+CD8+TCRalphabeta+ cells were sorted into four subsets by PD-1 and/or TIGIT. This CDR3 comprises 16 residues. V shed 5 bases and J 1 base; nucleotides not matched to a gene: 7. Per germline, CDR1 MNHNS and CDR2 SASEGT. In its sample, this clonotype is medium-sized (0.01 to 0.1%). Its cognate antigen is unknown. TCR libraries were prepared from approximately 15 ng of total RNA with the QIAseq Immune Repertoire TCR panel. TCRdb re-derived calls from the reads in MiXCR, one entry per CDR3 protein. The top ten hold roughly 7.7% of the sample, which has a few thousand distinct CDR3 sequences, about 7% seen once.

The TCR originated in a human donor with melanoma. Sample: CD8+ T cells from PBMCs, taken at baseline or after one month of anti-PD-1 therapy (not recorded which). The rearrangement links TRBV6-1 to TRBJ2-2, with 7 bases matching TRBD1. CDR3 loop: CASSPQTGMNTGELFF. The CDR3 coding sequence is TGTGCCAGCAGTCCCCAGACAGGGATGAACACCGGGGAGCTGTTTTTT.